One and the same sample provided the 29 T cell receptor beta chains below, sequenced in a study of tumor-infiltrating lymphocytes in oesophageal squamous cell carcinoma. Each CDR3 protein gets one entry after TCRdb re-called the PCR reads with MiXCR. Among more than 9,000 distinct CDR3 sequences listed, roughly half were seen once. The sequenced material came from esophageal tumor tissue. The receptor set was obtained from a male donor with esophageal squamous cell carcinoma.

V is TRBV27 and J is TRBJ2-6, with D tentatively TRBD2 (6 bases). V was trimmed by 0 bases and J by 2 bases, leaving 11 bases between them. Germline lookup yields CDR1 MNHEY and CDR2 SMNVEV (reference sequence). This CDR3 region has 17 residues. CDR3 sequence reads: CASSLSGREAGANVLTF. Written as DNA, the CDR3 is TGTGCCAGCAGTTTATCGGGCAGGGAGGCTGGGGCCAACGTCCTGACTTTC.

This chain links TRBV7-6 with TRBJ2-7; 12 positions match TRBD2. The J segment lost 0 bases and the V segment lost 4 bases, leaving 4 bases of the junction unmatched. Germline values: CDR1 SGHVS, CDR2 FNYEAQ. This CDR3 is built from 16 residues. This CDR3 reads CASSSTSGGSSYEQYF. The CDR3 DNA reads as TGTGCCAGCAGCTCAACTAGCGGGGGGAGCTCCTACGAGCAGTACTTC.

The CDR3 DNA reads TGTGCCAGCAGTTTGAGGTTGTATGGCTACACCTTC. It specifies CASSLRLYGYTF. This chain connects TRBV12-3 or TRBV12-4 to TRBJ1-2, with D unresolved. The CDR3 has 12 amino acids. The V and J ends lost 3 bases and 5 bases respectively, with 7 bases between them.

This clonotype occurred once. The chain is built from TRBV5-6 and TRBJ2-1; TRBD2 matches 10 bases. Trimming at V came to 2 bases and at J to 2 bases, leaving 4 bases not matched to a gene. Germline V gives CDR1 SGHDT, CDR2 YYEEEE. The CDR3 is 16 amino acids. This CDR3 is CASSLGAGGTYNEQFF. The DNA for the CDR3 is TGTGCCAGCAGCTTAGGAGCGGGGGGGACCTACAATGAGCAGTTCTTC.

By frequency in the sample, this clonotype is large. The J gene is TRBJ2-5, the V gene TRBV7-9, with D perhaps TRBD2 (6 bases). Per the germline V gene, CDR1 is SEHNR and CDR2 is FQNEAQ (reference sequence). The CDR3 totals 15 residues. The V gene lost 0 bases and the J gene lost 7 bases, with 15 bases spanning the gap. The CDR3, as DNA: TGTGCCAGCAGCTTAGCGGGCGGGCTGCGGGGGACCCAGTACTTC. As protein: CASSLAGGLRGTQYF.

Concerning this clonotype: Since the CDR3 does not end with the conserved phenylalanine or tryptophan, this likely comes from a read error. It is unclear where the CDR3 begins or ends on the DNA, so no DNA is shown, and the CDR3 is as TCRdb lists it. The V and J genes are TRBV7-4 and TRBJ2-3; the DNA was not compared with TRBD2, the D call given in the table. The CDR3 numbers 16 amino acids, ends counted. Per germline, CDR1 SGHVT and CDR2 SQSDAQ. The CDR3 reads CASGTRLPTMSSSSGT.

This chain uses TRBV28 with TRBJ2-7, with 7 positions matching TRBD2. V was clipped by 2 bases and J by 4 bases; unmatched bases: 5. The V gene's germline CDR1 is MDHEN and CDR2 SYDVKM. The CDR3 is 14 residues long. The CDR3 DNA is TGTGCCAGCAGTTTAGAAGCGGGAATATACGAGCAGTACTTC. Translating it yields CASSLEAGIYEQYF.

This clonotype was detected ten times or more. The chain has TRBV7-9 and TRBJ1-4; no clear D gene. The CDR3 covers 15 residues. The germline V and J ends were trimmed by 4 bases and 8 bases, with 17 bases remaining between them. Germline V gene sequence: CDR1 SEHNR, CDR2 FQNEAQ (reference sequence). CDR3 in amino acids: CASSSRPGLREKLFF. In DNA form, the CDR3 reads TGTGCCAGCAGCTCACGACCAGGACTACGAGAAAAACTGTTTTTT.

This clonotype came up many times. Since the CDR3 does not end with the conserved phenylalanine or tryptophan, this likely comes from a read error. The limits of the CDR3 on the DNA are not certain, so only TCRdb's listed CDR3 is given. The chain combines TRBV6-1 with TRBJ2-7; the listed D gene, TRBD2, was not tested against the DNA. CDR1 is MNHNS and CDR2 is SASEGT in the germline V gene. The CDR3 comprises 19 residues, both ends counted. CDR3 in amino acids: CASSREVGDLANYGYTFGS.

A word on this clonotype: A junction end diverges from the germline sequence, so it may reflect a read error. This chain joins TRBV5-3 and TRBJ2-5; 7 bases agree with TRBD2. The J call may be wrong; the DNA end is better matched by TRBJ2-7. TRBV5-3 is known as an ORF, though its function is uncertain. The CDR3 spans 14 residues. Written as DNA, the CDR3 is TGTGCCAGCAGCTTGACTAGCACCTCCTACGAGCAGTACTTC. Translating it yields CASSLTSTSYEQYF.

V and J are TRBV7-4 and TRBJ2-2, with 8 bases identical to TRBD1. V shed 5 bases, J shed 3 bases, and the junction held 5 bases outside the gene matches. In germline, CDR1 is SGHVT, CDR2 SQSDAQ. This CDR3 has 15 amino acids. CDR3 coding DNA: TGTGCCAGCAGCCCCGGGACAGGCTACACCGGGGAGCTGTTTTTT. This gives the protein CASSPGTGYTGELFF.

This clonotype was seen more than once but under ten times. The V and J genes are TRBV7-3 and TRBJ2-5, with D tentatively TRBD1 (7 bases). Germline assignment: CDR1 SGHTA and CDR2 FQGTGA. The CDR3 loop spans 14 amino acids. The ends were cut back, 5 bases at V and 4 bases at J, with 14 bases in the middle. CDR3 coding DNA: TGTGCCAGCAGCCCCCAGGGGGGTTTAGAGACCCAGTACTTC. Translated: CASSPQGGLETQYF.

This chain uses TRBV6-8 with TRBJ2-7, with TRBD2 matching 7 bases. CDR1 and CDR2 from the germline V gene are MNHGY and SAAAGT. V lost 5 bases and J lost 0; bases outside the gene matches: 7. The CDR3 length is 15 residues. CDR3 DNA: TGTGCCAGCAGTGTGGGGGGGGTCGGCTCCTACGAGCAGTACTTC. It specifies CASSVGGVGSYEQYF.

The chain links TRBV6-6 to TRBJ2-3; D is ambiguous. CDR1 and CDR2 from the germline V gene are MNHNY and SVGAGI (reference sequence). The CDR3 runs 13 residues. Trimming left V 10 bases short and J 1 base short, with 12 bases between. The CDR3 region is CATETQRTDTQYF. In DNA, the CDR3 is TGTGCCACCGAAACCCAGCGCACAGATACGCAGTATTTT.

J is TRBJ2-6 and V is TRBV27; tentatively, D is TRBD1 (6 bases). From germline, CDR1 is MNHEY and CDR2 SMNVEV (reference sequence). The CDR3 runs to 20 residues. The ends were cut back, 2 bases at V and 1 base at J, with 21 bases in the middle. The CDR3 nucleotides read TGTGCCAGCAGTTTAGAATGGGGCCAGGGGTATCTTTCTGGGGCCAACGTCCTGACTTTC. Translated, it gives CASSLEWGQGYLSGANVLTF.

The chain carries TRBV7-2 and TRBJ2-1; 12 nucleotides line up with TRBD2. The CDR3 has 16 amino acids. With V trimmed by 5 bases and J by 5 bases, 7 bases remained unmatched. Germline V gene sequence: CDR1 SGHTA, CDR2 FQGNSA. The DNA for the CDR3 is TGTGCCAGCAGCCCCAGACTAGCGGGAGTCCACAATGAGCAGTTCTTC. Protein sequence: CASSPRLAGVHNEQFF.

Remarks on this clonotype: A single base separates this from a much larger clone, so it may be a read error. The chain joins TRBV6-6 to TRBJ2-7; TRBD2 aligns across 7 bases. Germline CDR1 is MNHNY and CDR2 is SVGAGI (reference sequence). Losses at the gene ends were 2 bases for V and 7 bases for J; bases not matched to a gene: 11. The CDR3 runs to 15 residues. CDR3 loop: CASSYARDYNNEQYF. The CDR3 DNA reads TGTGCCAGCAGTTACGCCAGGGACTACAACAATGAGCAGTACTTC.

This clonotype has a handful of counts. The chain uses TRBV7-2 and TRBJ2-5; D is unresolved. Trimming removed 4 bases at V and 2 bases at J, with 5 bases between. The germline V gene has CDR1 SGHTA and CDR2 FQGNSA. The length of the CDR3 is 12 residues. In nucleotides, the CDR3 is TGTGCCAGCAGCTACTCTCAAGAGACCCAGTACTTC. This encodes CASSYSQETQYF.

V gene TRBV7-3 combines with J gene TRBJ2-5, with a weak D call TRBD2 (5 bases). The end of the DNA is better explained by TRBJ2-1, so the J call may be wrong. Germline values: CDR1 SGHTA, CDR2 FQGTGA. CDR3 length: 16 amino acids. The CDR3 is CASSLRASKGWDEQFF. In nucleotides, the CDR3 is TGTGCCAGCAGCTTAAGAGCTAGCAAGGGTTGGGATGAGCAGTTCTTC.

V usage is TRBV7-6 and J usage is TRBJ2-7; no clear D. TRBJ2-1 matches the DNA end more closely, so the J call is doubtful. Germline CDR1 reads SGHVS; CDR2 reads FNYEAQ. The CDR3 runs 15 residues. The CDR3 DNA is TGTGCCAGCAGCTTAGGGAAGACGGTGTACAATGAGCAGTTCTTC. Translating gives CASSLGKTVYNEQFF.

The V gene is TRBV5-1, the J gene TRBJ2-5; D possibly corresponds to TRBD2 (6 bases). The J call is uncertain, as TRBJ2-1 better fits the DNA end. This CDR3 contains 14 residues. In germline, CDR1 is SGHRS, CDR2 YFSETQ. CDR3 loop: CASSFFAGSNEQFF. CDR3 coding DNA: TGCGCCAGCAGCTTTTTCGCGGGATCCAATGAGCAGTTCTTC.

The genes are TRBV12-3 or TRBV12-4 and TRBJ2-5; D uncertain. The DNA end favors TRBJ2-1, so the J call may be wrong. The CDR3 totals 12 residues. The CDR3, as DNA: TGTGCCAGCAGTAGCTGGGCAGGTGAGCAGTTCTTC. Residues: CASSSWAGEQFF.

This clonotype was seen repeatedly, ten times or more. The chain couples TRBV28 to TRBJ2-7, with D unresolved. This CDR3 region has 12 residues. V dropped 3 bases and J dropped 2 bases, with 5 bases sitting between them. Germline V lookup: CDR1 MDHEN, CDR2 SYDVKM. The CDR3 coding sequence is TGTGCCAGCAGTTTCCCGACCTACGAGCAGTACTTC. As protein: CASSFPTYEQYF.

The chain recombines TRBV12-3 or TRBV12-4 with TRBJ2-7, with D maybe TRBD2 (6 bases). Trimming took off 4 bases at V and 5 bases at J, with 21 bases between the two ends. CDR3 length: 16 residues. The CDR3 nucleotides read TGTGCCAGCAGTTCCGCACGTGGGAGGAATTTTAACGAGCAGTACTTC. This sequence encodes CASSSARGRNFNEQYF.

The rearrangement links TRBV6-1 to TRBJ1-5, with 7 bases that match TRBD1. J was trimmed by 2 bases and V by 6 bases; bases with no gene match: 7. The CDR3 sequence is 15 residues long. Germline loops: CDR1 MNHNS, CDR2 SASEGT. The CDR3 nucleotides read TGTGCCAGCAGCCCCGGACAGGAAGGCAATCAGCCCCAGCATTTT. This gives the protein CASSPGQEGNQPQHF.

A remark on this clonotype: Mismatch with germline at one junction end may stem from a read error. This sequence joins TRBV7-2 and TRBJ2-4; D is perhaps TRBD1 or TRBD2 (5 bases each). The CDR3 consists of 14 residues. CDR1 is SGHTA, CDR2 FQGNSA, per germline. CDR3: CASSLVGRVGELFF. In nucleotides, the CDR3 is TGTGCCAGCAGCTTAGTCGGCAGGGTAGGGGAGCTGTTTTTC.

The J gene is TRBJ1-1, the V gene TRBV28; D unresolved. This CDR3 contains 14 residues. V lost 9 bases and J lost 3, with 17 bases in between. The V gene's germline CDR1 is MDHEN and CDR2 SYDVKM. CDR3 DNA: TGTGCCAGTGGAGGGAGTGGGCCATACACTGAAGCTTTCTTT. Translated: CASGGSGPYTEAFF. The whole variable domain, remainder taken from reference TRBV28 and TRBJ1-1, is DVKVTQSSRYLVKRTGEKVFLECVQDMDHENMFWYRQDPGLGLRLIYFSYDVKMKEKGDIPEGYSVSREKKERFSLILESASTNQTSMYLCASGGSGPYTEAFFGQGTRLTVV.

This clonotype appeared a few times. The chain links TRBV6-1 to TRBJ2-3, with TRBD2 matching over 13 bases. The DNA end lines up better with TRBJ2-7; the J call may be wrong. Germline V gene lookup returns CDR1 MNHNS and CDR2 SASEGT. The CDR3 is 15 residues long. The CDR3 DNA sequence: TGTGCCAGCAGTCAACCGGGACTAGCGGGACTCGAGCAGTACTTC. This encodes CASSQPGLAGLEQYF.

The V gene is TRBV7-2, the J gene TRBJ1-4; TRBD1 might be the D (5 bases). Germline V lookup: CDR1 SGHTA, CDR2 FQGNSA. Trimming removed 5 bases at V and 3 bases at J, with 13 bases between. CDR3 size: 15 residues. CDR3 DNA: TGTGCCAGCAGCGCCGACAGCTACCCTAATGAAAAACTGTTTTTT. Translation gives CASSADSYPNEKLFF.